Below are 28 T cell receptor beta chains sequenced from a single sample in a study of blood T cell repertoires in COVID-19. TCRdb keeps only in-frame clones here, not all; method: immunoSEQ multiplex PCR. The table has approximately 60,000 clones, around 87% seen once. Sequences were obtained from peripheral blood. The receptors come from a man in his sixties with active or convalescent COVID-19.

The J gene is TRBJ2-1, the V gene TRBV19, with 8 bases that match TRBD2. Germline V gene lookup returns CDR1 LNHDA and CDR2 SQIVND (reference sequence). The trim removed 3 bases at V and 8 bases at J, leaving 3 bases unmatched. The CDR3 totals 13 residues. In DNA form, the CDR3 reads TGTGCCAGTAGTATGAGCGGGGGCGATGAGCAGTTCTTC. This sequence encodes CASSMSGGDEQFF.

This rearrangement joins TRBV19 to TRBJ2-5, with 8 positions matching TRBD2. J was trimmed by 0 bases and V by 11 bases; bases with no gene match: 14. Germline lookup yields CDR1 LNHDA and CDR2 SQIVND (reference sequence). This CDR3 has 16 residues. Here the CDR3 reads CAGPFGQLADQETQYF. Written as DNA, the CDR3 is TGTGCCGGACCCTTTGGCCAACTAGCGGACCAAGAGACCCAGTACTTC.

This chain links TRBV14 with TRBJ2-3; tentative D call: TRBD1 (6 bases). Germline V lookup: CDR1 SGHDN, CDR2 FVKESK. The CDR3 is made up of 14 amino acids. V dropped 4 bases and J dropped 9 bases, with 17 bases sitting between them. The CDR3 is CASSLGQIARTQYF. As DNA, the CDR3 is TGTGCCAGCAGCCTCGGACAGATTGCGAGGACGCAGTATTTT.

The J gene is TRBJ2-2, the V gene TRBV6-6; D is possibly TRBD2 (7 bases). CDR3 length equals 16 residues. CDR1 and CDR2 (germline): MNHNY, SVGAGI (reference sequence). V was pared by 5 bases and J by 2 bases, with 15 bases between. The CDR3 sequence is CASSPSGGRNTGELFF. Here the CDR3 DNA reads TGTGCCAGCAGTCCATCCGGGGGGCGCAACACCGGGGAGCTGTTTTTT.

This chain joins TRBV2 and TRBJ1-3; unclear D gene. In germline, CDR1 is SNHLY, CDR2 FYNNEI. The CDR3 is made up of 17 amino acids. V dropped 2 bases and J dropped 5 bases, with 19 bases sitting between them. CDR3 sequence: CASSETVGQRQRNTIYF. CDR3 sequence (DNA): TGTGCCAGCAGTGAAACGGTGGGTCAGCGGCAAAGAAACACCATATATTTT.

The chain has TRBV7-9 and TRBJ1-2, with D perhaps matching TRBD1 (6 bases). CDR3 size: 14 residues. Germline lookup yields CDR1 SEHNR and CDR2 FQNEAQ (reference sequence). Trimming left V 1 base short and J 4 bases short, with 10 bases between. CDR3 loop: CASSLVGARYGYTF. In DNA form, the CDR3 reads TGTGCCAGCAGCTTAGTGGGGGCCCGCTATGGCTACACCTTC.

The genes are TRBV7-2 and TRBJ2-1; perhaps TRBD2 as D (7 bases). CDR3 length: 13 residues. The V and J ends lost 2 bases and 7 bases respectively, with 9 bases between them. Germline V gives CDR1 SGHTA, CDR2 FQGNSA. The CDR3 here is CASSLRGANEQFF. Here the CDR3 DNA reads TGTGCCAGCAGCTTACGGGGGGCAAATGAGCAGTTCTTC.

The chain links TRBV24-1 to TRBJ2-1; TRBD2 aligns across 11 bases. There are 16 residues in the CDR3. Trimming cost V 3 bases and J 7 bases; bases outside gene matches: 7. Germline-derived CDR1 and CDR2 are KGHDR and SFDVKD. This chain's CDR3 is CATSDGSGRAFNEQFF. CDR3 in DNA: TGTGCCACCAGTGATGGTAGCGGGAGGGCCTTTAATGAGCAGTTCTTC.

CDR3 bases: TGTGCCAGCAGCTACACCGGGACAGGGGCCTACGAGCAGTACTTC. Its protein is CASSYTGTGAYEQYF. The genes are TRBV27 and TRBJ2-7, with TRBD1 identical over 10 bases. V lost 6 bases, J lost 2 bases, and 7 bases stayed unmatched. The germline gives CDR1 MNHEY, CDR2 SMNVEV (reference sequence). There are 15 residues in the CDR3.

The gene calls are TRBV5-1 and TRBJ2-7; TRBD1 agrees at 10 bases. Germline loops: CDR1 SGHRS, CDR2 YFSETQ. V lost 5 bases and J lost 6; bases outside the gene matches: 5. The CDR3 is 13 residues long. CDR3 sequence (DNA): TGCGCCAGCAGGACAGGGGGCCGGGGCGAGCAGTACTTC. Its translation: CASRTGGRGEQYF. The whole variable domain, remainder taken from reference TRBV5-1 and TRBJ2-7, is KAGVTQTPRYLIKTRGQQVTLSCSPISGHRSVSWYQQTPGQGLQFLFEYFSETQRNKGNFPGRFSGRQFSNSRSEMNVSTLELGDSALYLCASRTGGRGEQYFGPGTRLTVT.

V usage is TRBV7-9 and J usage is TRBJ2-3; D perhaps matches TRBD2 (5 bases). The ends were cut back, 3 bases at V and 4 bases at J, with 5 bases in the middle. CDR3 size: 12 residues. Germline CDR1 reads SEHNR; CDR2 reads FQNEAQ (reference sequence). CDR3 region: CASSLEADTQYF. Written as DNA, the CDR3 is TGTGCCAGCAGCTTGGAGGCAGATACGCAGTATTTT.

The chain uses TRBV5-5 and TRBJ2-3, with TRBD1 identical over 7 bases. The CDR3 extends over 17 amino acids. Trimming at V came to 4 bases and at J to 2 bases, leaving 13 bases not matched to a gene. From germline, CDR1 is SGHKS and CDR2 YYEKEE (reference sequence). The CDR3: CASSLSPGQIYTDTQYF. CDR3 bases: TGTGCCAGCAGCCTTTCTCCGGGACAGATTTACACAGATACGCAGTATTTT.

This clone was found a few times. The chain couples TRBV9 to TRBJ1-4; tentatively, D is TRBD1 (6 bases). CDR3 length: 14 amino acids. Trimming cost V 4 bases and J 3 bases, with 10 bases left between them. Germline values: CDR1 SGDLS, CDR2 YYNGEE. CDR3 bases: TGTGCCAGCAGCCGACAGGCCGCTAATGAAAAACTGTTTTTT. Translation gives CASSRQAANEKLFF. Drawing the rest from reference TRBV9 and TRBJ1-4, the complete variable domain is DSGVTQTPKHLITATGQRVTLRCSPRSGDLSVYWYQQSLDQGLQFLIQYYNGEERAKGNILERFSAQQFPDLHSELNLSSLELGDSALYFCASSRQAANEKLFFGSGTQLSVL.

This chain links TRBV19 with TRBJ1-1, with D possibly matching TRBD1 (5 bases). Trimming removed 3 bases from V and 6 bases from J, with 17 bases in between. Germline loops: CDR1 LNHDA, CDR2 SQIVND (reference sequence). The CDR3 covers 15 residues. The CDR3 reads CASSIEEGRSAEAFF. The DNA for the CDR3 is TGTGCCAGTAGTATTGAGGAGGGGAGGTCTGCTGAAGCTTTCTTT. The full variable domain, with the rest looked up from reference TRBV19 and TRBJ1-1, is DGGITQSPKYLFRKEGQNVTLSCEQNLNHDAMYWYRQDPGQGLRLIYYSQIVNDFQKGDIAEGYSVSREKKESFPLTVTSAQKNPTAFYLCASSIEEGRSAEAFFGQGTRLTVV.

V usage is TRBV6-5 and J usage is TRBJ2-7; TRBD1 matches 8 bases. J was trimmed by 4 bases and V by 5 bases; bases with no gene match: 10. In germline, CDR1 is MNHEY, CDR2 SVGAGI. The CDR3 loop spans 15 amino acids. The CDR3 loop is CASSPPDRVEYEQYF. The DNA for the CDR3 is TGTGCCAGCAGTCCCCCGGACAGGGTTGAATACGAGCAGTACTTC.

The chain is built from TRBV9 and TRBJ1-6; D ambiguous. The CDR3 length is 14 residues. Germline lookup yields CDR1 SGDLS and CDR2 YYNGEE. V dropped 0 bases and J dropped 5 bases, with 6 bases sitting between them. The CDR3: CASSVVGDNSPLHF. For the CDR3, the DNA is TGTGCCAGCAGCGTAGTCGGGGATAATTCACCCCTCCACTTT. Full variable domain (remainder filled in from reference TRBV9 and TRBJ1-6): DSGVTQTPKHLITATGQRVTLRCSPRSGDLSVYWYQQSLDQGLQFLIQYYNGEERAKGNILERFSAQQFPDLHSELNLSSLELGDSALYFCASSVVGDNSPLHFGNGTRLTVT.

For the CDR3, the DNA is TGTGCCAGCAGCCACCTAGTAGGCGGGTCGAAAAAGATGGATACGCAGTATTTT. It specifies CASSHLVGGSKKMDTQYF. J is TRBJ2-3 and V is TRBV7-8; a possible D gene is TRBD2 (5 bases). Trimming stripped 5 bases from V and 6 bases from J, with 27 bases between. This CDR3 is 18 amino acids long. CDR1 is SGHVS, CDR2 FQNEAQ, per germline.

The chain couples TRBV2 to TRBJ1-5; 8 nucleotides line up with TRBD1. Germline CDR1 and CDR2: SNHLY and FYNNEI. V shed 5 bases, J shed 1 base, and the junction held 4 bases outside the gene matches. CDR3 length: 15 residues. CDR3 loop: CASSYDRGSNQPQHF. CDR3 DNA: TGTGCCAGCAGTTACGACAGGGGAAGCAATCAGCCCCAGCATTTT.

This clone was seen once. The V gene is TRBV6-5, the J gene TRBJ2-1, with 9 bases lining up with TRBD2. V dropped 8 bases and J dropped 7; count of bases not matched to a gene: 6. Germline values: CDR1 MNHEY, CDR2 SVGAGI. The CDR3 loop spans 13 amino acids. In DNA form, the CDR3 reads TGTGCCAGCCGGCGGGAGGGTGGGAATGAGCAGTTCTTC. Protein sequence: CASRREGGNEQFF.

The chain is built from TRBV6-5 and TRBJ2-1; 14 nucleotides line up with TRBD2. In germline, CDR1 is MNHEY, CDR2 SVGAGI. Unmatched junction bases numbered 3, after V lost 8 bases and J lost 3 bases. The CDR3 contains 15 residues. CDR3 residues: CASRGLAGVYNEQFF. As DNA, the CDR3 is TGTGCCAGCCGGGGACTAGCGGGAGTCTACAATGAGCAGTTCTTC.

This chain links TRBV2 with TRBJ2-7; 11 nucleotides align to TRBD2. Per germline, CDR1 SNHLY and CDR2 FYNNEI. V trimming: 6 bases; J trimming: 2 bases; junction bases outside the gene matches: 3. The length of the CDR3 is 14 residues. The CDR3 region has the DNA TGTGCCAGCAGGGGGACTAGCGGAACCTACGAGCAGTACTTC. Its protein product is CASRGTSGTYEQYF.

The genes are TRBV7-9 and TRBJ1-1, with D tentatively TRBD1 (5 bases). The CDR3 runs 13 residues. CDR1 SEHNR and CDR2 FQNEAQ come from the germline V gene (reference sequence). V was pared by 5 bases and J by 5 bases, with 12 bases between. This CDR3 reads CASSPVGGTEAFF. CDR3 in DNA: TGTGCCAGCAGCCCAGTTGGGGGGACTGAAGCTTTCTTT.

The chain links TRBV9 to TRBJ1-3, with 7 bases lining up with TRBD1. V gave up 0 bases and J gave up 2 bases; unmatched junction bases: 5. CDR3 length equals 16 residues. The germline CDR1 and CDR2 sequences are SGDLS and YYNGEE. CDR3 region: CASSVAGGSTGNTIYF. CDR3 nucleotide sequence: TGTGCCAGCAGCGTAGCAGGGGGATCGACTGGAAACACCATATATTTT.

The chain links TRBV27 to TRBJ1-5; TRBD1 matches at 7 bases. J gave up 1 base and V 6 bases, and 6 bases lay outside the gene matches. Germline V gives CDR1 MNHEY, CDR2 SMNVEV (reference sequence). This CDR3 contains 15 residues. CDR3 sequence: CASSYRGESNQPQHF. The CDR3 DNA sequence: TGTGCCAGCAGCTACAGGGGTGAGAGCAATCAGCCCCAGCATTTT.

DNA of the CDR3: TGTGCCAGCAGTGAATTAGGGGGCCGCCCGGAGACCCAGTACTTC. Its translation is CASSELGGRPETQYF. This sequence joins TRBV25-1 and TRBJ2-5, with TRBD1 matching over 7 bases. The CDR3 contains 15 residues. Germline trimming cut 1 base from V and 5 bases from J; bases unmatched to any gene: 7. The germline gives CDR1 MGHDK, CDR2 SYGVNS.

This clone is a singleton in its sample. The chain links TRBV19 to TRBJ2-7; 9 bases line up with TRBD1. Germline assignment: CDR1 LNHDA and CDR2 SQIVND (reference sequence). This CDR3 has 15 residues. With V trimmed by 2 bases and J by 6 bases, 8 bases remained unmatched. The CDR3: CASSITGGGILEQYF. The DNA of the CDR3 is TGTGCCAGTAGTATAACAGGGGGCGGAATCCTCGAGCAGTACTTC.

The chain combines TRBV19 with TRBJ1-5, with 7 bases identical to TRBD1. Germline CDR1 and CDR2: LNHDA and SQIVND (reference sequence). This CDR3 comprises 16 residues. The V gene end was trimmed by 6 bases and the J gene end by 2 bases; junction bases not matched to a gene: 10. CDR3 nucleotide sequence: TGTGCCAGTAGAACTTTTGACAGGGTCGGCAATCAGCCCCAGCATTTT. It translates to CASRTFDRVGNQPQHF. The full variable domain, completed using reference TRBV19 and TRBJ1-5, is DGGITQSPKYLFRKEGQNVTLSCEQNLNHDAMYWYRQDPGQGLRLIYYSQIVNDFQKGDIAEGYSVSREKKESFPLTVTSAQKNPTAFYLCASRTFDRVGNQPQHFGDGTRLSIL.

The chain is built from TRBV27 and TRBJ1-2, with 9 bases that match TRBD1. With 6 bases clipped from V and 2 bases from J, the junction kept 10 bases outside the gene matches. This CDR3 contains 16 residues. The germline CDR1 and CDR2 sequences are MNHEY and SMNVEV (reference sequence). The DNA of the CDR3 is TGTGCCAGCAGATCCCCTACGACAGGGGGAAACTATGGCTACACCTTC. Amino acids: CASRSPTTGGNYGYTF.